These T cell receptor beta chains were read from a single sample in a study of shared clonotypes between healthy human individuals. Data came from immunoSEQ multiplex PCR; TCRdb stores just in-frame clones and leaves some out. This sample has 2,500,000 or so clones, with approximately 90% found just once. Sequenced sample: naive CD4+ T cells from PBMCs. The receptors were sampled from a man younger than 30 in good health. Some clones in this sample may be carry-over from other donors' samples. CDR3s include the opening cysteine and the closing phenylalanine or tryptophan. The order of the fields is V gene, J gene, CDR3 length, clone size, D gene, CDR3 protein, CDR3 DNA. The D gene is left open where the match is weak. Some rows have no size entry. The others give once, few or many, or a class for an expanded clone.

V gene: TRBV7-8
J gene: TRBJ1-1
CDR3 length: 13
clone size: .
D gene: TRBD1
CDR3 protein: CASRTRTGTEAFF
CDR3 DNA: TGTGCCAGCAGGACTCGGACAGGGACTGAAGCTTTCTTT

V gene: TRBV9
J gene: TRBJ1-4
CDR3 length: 13
clone size: once
D gene: .
CDR3 protein: CASSYSPTAKLFF
CDR3 DNA: TGTGCCAGCAGCTACTCCCCGACCGCAAAACTGTTTTTT

V gene: TRBV10-3
J gene: TRBJ1-5
CDR3 length: 15
clone size: .
D gene: .
CDR3 protein: CAISERTDSNQPQHF
CDR3 DNA: TGTGCCATCAGTGAGAGGACGGATAGCAATCAGCCCCAGCATTTT

V gene: TRBV6-4
J gene: TRBJ2-3
CDR3 length: 13
clone size: .
D gene: TRBD2
CDR3 protein: CASGREGTDTQYF
CDR3 DNA: TGTGCCAGCGGGAGGGAAGGCACAGATACGCAGTATTTT

V gene: TRBV4-1
J gene: TRBJ1-2
CDR3 length: 16
clone size: .
D gene: .
CDR3 protein: CASSQEGSRFGYGYTF
CDR3 DNA: TGCGCCAGCAGCCAAGAAGGATCCCGCTTTGGGTATGGCTACACCTTC

V gene: TRBV28
J gene: TRBJ1-1
CDR3 length: 14
clone size: .
D gene: .
CDR3 protein: CASTRRRGSTEAFF
CDR3 DNA: TGTGCCAGCACCCGACGTCGGGGTTCCACTGAAGCTTTCTTT

V gene: TRBV18
J gene: TRBJ2-3
CDR3 length: 16
clone size: .
D gene: TRBD1
CDR3 protein: CASSPPRTGGADTQYF
CDR3 DNA: TGTGCCAGCTCACCACCACGGACAGGGGGGGCAGATACGCAGTATTTT

V gene: TRBV18
J gene: TRBJ2-1
CDR3 length: 14
clone size: .
D gene: .
CDR3 protein: CASSPASGYNEQFF
CDR3 DNA: TGTGCCAGCTCACCGGCCAGCGGATACAATGAGCAGTTCTTC

V gene: TRBV9
J gene: TRBJ2-3
CDR3 length: 15
clone size: .
D gene: TRBD1
CDR3 protein: CASSSRQGLTDTQYF
CDR3 DNA: TGTGCCAGCAGTTCACGACAGGGGCTAACAGATACGCAGTATTTT

V gene: TRBV25-1
J gene: TRBJ1-1
CDR3 length: 14
clone size: .
D gene: TRBD1
CDR3 protein: CASTGQGVVTEAFF
CDR3 DNA: TGTGCCAGTACGGGACAGGGTGTTGTCACTGAAGCTTTCTTT

V gene: TRBV7-2
J gene: TRBJ2-7
CDR3 length: 14
clone size: .
D gene: TRBD1
CDR3 protein: CASSFITGGYEQYF
CDR3 DNA: TGTGCCAGCAGCTTTATAACAGGGGGCTACGAGCAGTACTTC

V gene: TRBV4-1
J gene: TRBJ2-5
CDR3 length: 14
clone size: few
D gene: TRBD1
CDR3 protein: CASSQRDSQETQYF
CDR3 DNA: TGCGCCAGCAGCCAACGGGACAGCCAAGAGACCCAGTACTTC

V gene: TRBV2
J gene: TRBJ2-5
CDR3 length: 14
clone size: .
D gene: TRBD1
CDR3 protein: CASSDQGGRETQYF
CDR3 DNA: TGTGCCAGCAGTGACCAAGGGGGCCGGGAGACCCAGTACTTC

V gene: TRBV29-1
J gene: TRBJ2-2
CDR3 length: 14
clone size: .
D gene: TRBD1
CDR3 protein: CSAGQGARPGELFF
CDR3 DNA: TGCAGCGCCGGACAGGGGGCGCGTCCCGGGGAGCTGTTTTTT

V gene: TRBV28
J gene: TRBJ2-2
CDR3 length: 14
clone size: .
D gene: TRBD2
CDR3 protein: CASLESGTTGELFF
CDR3 DNA: TGTGCCAGCTTGGAAAGCGGGACCACCGGGGAGCTGTTTTTT

V gene: TRBV28
J gene: TRBJ1-6
CDR3 length: 12
clone size: .
D gene: .
CDR3 protein: CASSQANSPLHF
CDR3 DNA: TGTGCCAGCAGCCAAGCTAATTCACCCCTCCACTTT

V gene: TRBV5-1
J gene: TRBJ2-5
CDR3 length: 14
clone size: .
D gene: .
CDR3 protein: CASKFDGSVKTQYF
CDR3 DNA: TGCGCCAGCAAGTTCGACGGGAGTGTGAAGACCCAGTACTTC

V gene: TRBV29-1
J gene: TRBJ2-7
CDR3 length: 11
clone size: .
D gene: TRBD1
CDR3 protein: CSVARGYEQYF
CDR3 DNA: TGCAGCGTTGCCAGGGGGTACGAGCAGTACTTC

V gene: TRBV6-1
J gene: TRBJ2-7
CDR3 length: 14
clone size: .
D gene: .
CDR3 protein: CASSVTGAGGEQYF
CDR3 DNA: TGTGCCAGCAGTGTCACCGGGGCCGGGGGCGAGCAGTACTTC

V gene: TRBV5-8
J gene: TRBJ1-5
CDR3 length: 15
clone size: .
D gene: .
CDR3 protein: CASRVDGGTSRPQHF
CDR3 DNA: TGTGCCAGCAGGGTCGATGGGGGTACGTCTAGGCCCCAGCATTTT

V gene: TRBV18
J gene: TRBJ2-7
CDR3 length: 15
clone size: .
D gene: .
CDR3 protein: CASSPHAGASYEQYF
CDR3 DNA: TGTGCCAGCTCACCCCATGCAGGGGCCTCCTACGAGCAGTACTTC

V gene: TRBV14
J gene: TRBJ1-3
CDR3 length: 14
clone size: once
D gene: .
CDR3 protein: CASRRDGSGNTIYF
CDR3 DNA: TGTGCCAGCAGACGGGACGGCTCTGGAAACACCATATATTTT

V gene: TRBV9
J gene: TRBJ2-3
CDR3 length: 15
clone size: .
D gene: TRBD2
CDR3 protein: CASSTGTSGRYTQYF
CDR3 DNA: TGTGCCAGCAGCACCGGGACTAGCGGGAGGTATACGCAGTATTTT

V gene: TRBV6-1
J gene: TRBJ2-2
CDR3 length: 14
clone size: .
D gene: TRBD2
CDR3 protein: CASGGTRTYGELFF
CDR3 DNA: TGTGCCAGCGGGGGGACTAGGACCTACGGGGAGCTGTTTTTT

V gene: TRBV5-1
J gene: TRBJ2-6
CDR3 length: 18
clone size: .
D gene: TRBD1
CDR3 protein: CASSLVGQGVSGANVLTF
CDR3 DNA: TGCGCCAGCAGCTTGGTAGGACAGGGAGTCTCTGGGGCCAACGTCCTGACTTTC

V gene: TRBV7-2
J gene: TRBJ2-5
CDR3 length: 13
clone size: .
D gene: TRBD2
CDR3 protein: CATSGNRQETQYF
CDR3 DNA: TGTGCCACTAGCGGGAATCGACAAGAGACCCAGTACTTC

V gene: TRBV4-1
J gene: TRBJ1-5
CDR3 length: 15
clone size: .
D gene: .
CDR3 protein: CASSQIDLEDQPQHF
CDR3 DNA: TGCGCCAGCAGCCAAATTGATTTAGAGGATCAGCCCCAGCATTTT

V gene: TRBV5-1
J gene: TRBJ1-1
CDR3 length: 11
clone size: .
D gene: .
CDR3 protein: CASSELGEAFF
CDR3 DNA: TGCGCCAGCAGCGAGTTGGGTGAAGCTTTCTTT

V gene: TRBV5-1
J gene: TRBJ2-1
CDR3 length: 17
clone size: .
D gene: TRBD2
CDR3 protein: CASSVGLAGGLYNEQFF
CDR3 DNA: TGCGCCAGCAGCGTCGGACTAGCGGGAGGTCTTTACAATGAGCAGTTCTTC

V gene: TRBV10-1
J gene: TRBJ1-2
CDR3 length: 13
clone size: .
D gene: .
CDR3 protein: CASSDDRYHGYTF
CDR3 DNA: TGCGCCAGCAGCGATGACAGGTACCATGGCTACACCTTC

V gene: TRBV11-2
J gene: TRBJ1-5
CDR3 length: 12
clone size: .
D gene: .
CDR3 protein: CASSLSGQPQHF
CDR3 DNA: TGTGCCAGCAGCTTAAGTGGGCAGCCCCAGCATTTT

V gene: TRBV7-2
J gene: TRBJ2-3
CDR3 length: 14
clone size: .
D gene: .
CDR3 protein: CASSVDTLADTQYF
CDR3 DNA: TGTGCCAGCAGCGTCGACACCCTCGCAGATACGCAGTATTTT

V gene: TRBV11-2
J gene: TRBJ1-2
CDR3 length: 15
clone size: few
D gene: .
CDR3 protein: CASSLSTGLGRGYTF
CDR3 DNA: TGTGCCAGCAGCTTAAGTACGGGCCTCGGCCGGGGCTACACCTTC

V gene: TRBV5-8
J gene: TRBJ2-7
CDR3 length: 13
clone size: .
D gene: .
CDR3 protein: CASSLDISYEQYF
CDR3 DNA: TGTGCCAGCAGCTTAGATATCTCCTACGAGCAGTACTTC

V gene: TRBV6-5
J gene: TRBJ2-7
CDR3 length: 13
clone size: .
D gene: .
CDR3 protein: CASAARVYDEQYF
CDR3 DNA: TGTGCCAGCGCAGCCCGGGTTTATGACGAGCAGTACTTC

V gene: TRBV28
J gene: TRBJ2-2
CDR3 length: 15
clone size: .
D gene: .
CDR3 protein: CASTTGSLNAGELFF
CDR3 DNA: TGTGCCAGCACCACAGGTAGCCTGAACGCCGGGGAGCTGTTTTTT

V gene: TRBV5-1
J gene: TRBJ1-5
CDR3 length: 15
clone size: .
D gene: TRBD1
CDR3 protein: CASSLAGQGDQPQHF
CDR3 DNA: TGCGCCAGCAGCTTGGCAGGACAGGGTGATCAGCCCCAGCATTTT

V gene: TRBV10-1
J gene: TRBJ2-5
CDR3 length: 14
clone size: .
D gene: TRBD1
CDR3 protein: CASSDEDRDETQYF
CDR3 DNA: TGCGCCAGCAGTGATGAGGACAGGGATGAGACCCAGTACTTC

V gene: TRBV28
J gene: TRBJ2-5
CDR3 length: 16
clone size: once
D gene: .
CDR3 protein: CASSLPSSGGQETQYF
CDR3 DNA: TGTGCCAGCAGTTTACCGTCCTCCGGGGGCCAAGAGACCCAGTACTTC

V gene: TRBV6-1
J gene: TRBJ2-7
CDR3 length: 14
clone size: .
D gene: TRBD1
CDR3 protein: CASSQQGGPYEQYF
CDR3 DNA: TGTGCCAGCAGTCAACAGGGGGGTCCCTACGAGCAGTACTTC

V gene: TRBV7-2
J gene: TRBJ2-7
CDR3 length: 14
clone size: .
D gene: .
CDR3 protein: CASSLAYITYEQYF
CDR3 DNA: TGTGCCAGCAGCTTAGCGTACATCACCTACGAGCAGTACTTC

V gene: TRBV7-9
J gene: TRBJ1-5
CDR3 length: 14
clone size: .
D gene: TRBD1
CDR3 protein: CASSLATGDQPQHF
CDR3 DNA: TGTGCCAGCAGCTTAGCAACAGGGGATCAGCCCCAGCATTTT

V gene: TRBV18
J gene: TRBJ2-3
CDR3 length: 17
clone size: once
D gene: TRBD2
CDR3 protein: CASSPPGGLAGADTQYF
CDR3 DNA: TGTGCCAGCTCACCACCGGGCGGGCTAGCGGGAGCAGATACGCAGTATTTT

V gene: TRBV4-2
J gene: TRBJ2-7
CDR3 length: 16
clone size: .
D gene: TRBD2
CDR3 protein: CASSPVVGTTSYEQYF
CDR3 DNA: TGTGCCAGCAGCCCCGTCGTAGGGACTACCTCCTACGAGCAGTACTTC

V gene: TRBV5-4
J gene: TRBJ1-5
CDR3 length: 14
clone size: .
D gene: .
CDR3 protein: CATTSGRDNQPQHF
CDR3 DNA: TGTGCCACCACTTCCGGCAGGGACAATCAGCCCCAGCATTTT

V gene: TRBV7-3
J gene: TRBJ2-2
CDR3 length: 14
clone size: .
D gene: .
CDR3 protein: CASSLTAGAGELFF
CDR3 DNA: TGTGCCAGCAGCTTAACGGCTGGTGCCGGGGAGCTGTTTTTT

V gene: TRBV5-1
J gene: TRBJ2-5
CDR3 length: 15
clone size: .
D gene: .
CDR3 protein: CASARQGGLQETQYF
CDR3 DNA: TGCGCCAGCGCCCGACAGGGAGGATTACAAGAGACCCAGTACTTC

V gene: TRBV5-1
J gene: TRBJ2-1
CDR3 length: 13
clone size: .
D gene: TRBD2
CDR3 protein: CASSSGRGSEQFF
CDR3 DNA: TGCGCCAGCAGCTCCGGGAGGGGGTCAGAGCAGTTCTTC

V gene: TRBV19
J gene: TRBJ2-1
CDR3 length: 16
clone size: .
D gene: TRBD2
CDR3 protein: CASSAQTSGTYNEQFF
CDR3 DNA: TGTGCCAGTAGTGCACAGACTAGCGGGACCTACAATGAGCAGTTCTTC

V gene: TRBV30
J gene: TRBJ2-3
CDR3 length: 15
clone size: .
D gene: .
CDR3 protein: CAWTIGVSSTDTQYF
CDR3 DNA: TGTGCCTGGACCATTGGAGTGTCGAGCACAGATACGCAGTATTTT

V gene: TRBV7-9
J gene: TRBJ1-5
CDR3 length: 14
clone size: .
D gene: .
CDR3 protein: CASSLATSNQPQHF
CDR3 DNA: TGTGCCAGCAGCTTAGCCACGAGCAATCAGCCCCAGCATTTT

V gene: TRBV28
J gene: TRBJ2-1
CDR3 length: 15
clone size: .
D gene: .
CDR3 protein: CASTSAPLQGSEQFF
CDR3 DNA: TGTGCCAGCACGAGCGCCCCTTTACAGGGAAGCGAGCAGTTCTTC

V gene: TRBV10-3
J gene: TRBJ2-7
CDR3 length: 14
clone size: .
D gene: .
CDR3 protein: CAISDQRRSYEQYF
CDR3 DNA: TGTGCCATCAGTGATCAGCGGCGCTCCTACGAGCAGTACTTC

V gene: TRBV7-2
J gene: TRBJ1-3
CDR3 length: 15
clone size: once
D gene: TRBD1
CDR3 protein: CASSPGTGAGNTIYF
CDR3 DNA: TGTGCCAGCAGCCCAGGGACAGGGGCTGGAAACACCATATATTTT

V gene: TRBV7-7
J gene: TRBJ2-5
CDR3 length: 14
clone size: .
D gene: .
CDR3 protein: CASSQSGSVETQYF
CDR3 DNA: TGTGCCAGCAGCCAGTCAGGGTCTGTAGAGACCCAGTACTTC

V gene: TRBV29-1
J gene: TRBJ2-6
CDR3 length: 13
clone size: .
D gene: .
CDR3 protein: CSVDGQGANVLTF
CDR3 DNA: TGCAGCGTTGACGGACAGGGGGCCAACGTCCTGACTTTC

V gene: TRBV10-1
J gene: TRBJ2-3
CDR3 length: 14
clone size: .
D gene: .
CDR3 protein: CASSEKRYTDTQYF
CDR3 DNA: TGCGCCAGCAGTGAAAAGCGGTACACAGATACGCAGTATTTT

V gene: TRBV4-3
J gene: TRBJ2-3
CDR3 length: 18
clone size: .
D gene: .
CDR3 protein: CASSQTPNPTTNTDTQYF
CDR3 DNA: TGCGCCAGCAGCCAAACCCCGAACCCGACCACAAACACAGATACGCAGTATTTT

V gene: TRBV5-1
J gene: TRBJ1-2
CDR3 length: 14
clone size: .
D gene: .
CDR3 protein: CASSLESAGYGYTF
CDR3 DNA: TGCGCCAGCAGCTTGGAGTCGGCTGGCTATGGCTACACCTTC